The rows below give T cell receptor beta chains drawn from one sample of a study of breast tumors, draining lymph nodes, adjacent tissues. TCRdb re-analysed the multiplex PCR reads in MiXCR, keeping a single row per CDR3 protein. The repertoire includes 150,000 to 200,000 distinct CDR3 sequences, roughly a third of them detected once, and 4.3% sits in the top ten. Material: axillary lymph node tissue. These TCRs come from a female donor with breast cancer. Some clones in this sample may be carry-over from other donors' samples. Each CDR3 is given without its conserved first and last residue. Rows give clone size only sometimes, using once, few, many, or a class for an expanded clone.

CDR3aa: AISERRDRRGETIY
v_gene: TRBV10-3
abundance: .

CDR3aa: ASSLVGGLEYGYT
v_gene: TRBV7-2
abundance: many

CDR3aa: ASSLGDRVITDTQY
v_gene: TRBV5-1
abundance: many

CDR3aa: ASSFSVNSNSPLH
v_gene: TRBV11-2
abundance: many

CDR3aa: ASSEVRGTNTGELF
v_gene: TRBV6-1
abundance: few

CDR3aa: ASRGGETQY
v_gene: TRBV19
abundance: many

CDR3aa: ASKGTSRVAKNIQY
v_gene: TRBV28
abundance: .

CDR3aa: ASSQASGGPPLH
v_gene: TRBV7-3
abundance: .

CDR3aa: ASTLTGLLSGYT
v_gene: TRBV28
abundance: few

CDR3aa: ASSHSSGGSYGELF
v_gene: TRBV7-3
abundance: many

CDR3aa: ASTHRTGGEETQY
v_gene: TRBV12-3/TRBV12-4
abundance: .

CDR3aa: ATSRDHSSYEQY
v_gene: TRBV15
abundance: many

CDR3aa: ASSSFGNTIY
v_gene: TRBV5-6
abundance: few

CDR3aa: SASVQLGTGKLF
v_gene: TRBV20-1
abundance: once

CDR3aa: ASSPREAGGSGEQY
v_gene: TRBV18
abundance: many

CDR3aa: ASSARTSGLYEQY
v_gene: TRBV28
abundance: .

CDR3aa: ATSRTGRPPPLVLRAGHQH
v_gene: TRBV15
abundance: .

CDR3aa: ASSLRASFGGPNEQF
v_gene: TRBV11-1
abundance: once

CDR3aa: ASSLTMASGVSEQY
v_gene: TRBV7-3
abundance: .

CDR3aa: ASMAGGQETQY
v_gene: TRBV12-3/TRBV12-4
abundance: many

CDR3aa: ASSLTMGYQETQY
v_gene: TRBV5-8
abundance: .

CDR3aa: ASSSGNTIY
v_gene: TRBV12-3/TRBV12-4
abundance: many

CDR3aa: ASSTFDSYNEQF
v_gene: TRBV13
abundance: many

CDR3aa: ASSIITDDTETF
v_gene: TRBV19
abundance: .

CDR3aa: ASSGGMEEKLF
v_gene: TRBV7-9
abundance: .

CDR3aa: SALPGQGASEQF
v_gene: TRBV29-1
abundance: once

CDR3aa: SVEDRVGETQY
v_gene: TRBV29-1
abundance: many

CDR3aa: ASSLTGSGYNEQF
v_gene: TRBV5-6
abundance: many

CDR3aa: ATSQDRLGDTGELF
v_gene: TRBV15
abundance: .

CDR3aa: ASGSPAGGYNEQF
v_gene: TRBV12-5
abundance: many

CDR3aa: ASSWRRAASTDTQY
v_gene: TRBV7-6
abundance: many

CDR3aa: ASRPPGQLYEQY
v_gene: TRBV6-5
abundance: many

CDR3aa: ASSRGGGNNQPQH
v_gene: TRBV12-3/TRBV12-4
abundance: many

CDR3aa: AWSVGAGVGDTQY
v_gene: TRBV30
abundance: many

CDR3aa: ASSQASGAPTWETQY
v_gene: TRBV4-2
abundance: once

CDR3aa: SARIRESLSEQY
v_gene: TRBV20-1
abundance: .